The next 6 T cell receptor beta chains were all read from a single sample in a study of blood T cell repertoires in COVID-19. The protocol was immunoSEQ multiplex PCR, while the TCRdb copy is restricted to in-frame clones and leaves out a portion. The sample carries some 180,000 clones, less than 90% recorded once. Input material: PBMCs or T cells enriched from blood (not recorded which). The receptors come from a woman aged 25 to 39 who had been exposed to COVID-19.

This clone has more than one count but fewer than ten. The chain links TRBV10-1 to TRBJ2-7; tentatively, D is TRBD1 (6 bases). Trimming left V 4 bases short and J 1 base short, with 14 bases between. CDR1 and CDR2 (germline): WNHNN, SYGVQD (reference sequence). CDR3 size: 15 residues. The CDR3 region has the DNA TGCGCCAGCAGTGGAATGACAGGAGTTTCCTACGAGCAGTACTTC. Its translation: CASSGMTGVSYEQYF.

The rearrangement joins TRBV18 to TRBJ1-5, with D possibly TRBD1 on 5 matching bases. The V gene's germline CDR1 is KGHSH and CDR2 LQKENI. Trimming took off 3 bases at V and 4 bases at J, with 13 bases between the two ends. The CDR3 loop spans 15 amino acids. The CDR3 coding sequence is TGTGCCAGCTCACCCGGCAGGGCAGAGAATCAGCCCCAGCATTTT. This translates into CASSPGRAENQPQHF. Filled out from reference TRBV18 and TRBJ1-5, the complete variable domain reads NAGVMQNPRHLVRRRGQEARLRCSPMKGHSHVYWYRQLPEEGLKFMVYLQKENIIDESGMPKERFSAEFPKEGPSILRIQQVVRGDSAAYFCASSPGRAENQPQHFGDGTRLSIL.

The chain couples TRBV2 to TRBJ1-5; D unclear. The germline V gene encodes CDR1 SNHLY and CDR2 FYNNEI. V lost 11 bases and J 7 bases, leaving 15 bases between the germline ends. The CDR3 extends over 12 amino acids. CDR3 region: CAARDLGQPQHF. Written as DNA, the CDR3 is TGTGCCGCCCGGGATTTGGGGCAGCCCCAGCATTTT.

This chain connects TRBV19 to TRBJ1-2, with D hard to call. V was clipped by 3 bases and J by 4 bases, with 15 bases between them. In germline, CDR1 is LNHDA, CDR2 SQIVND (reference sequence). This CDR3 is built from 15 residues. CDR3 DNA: TGTGCCAGTAGTATCGGGGTCATAGGGATCTATGGCTACACCTTC. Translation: CASSIGVIGIYGYTF.

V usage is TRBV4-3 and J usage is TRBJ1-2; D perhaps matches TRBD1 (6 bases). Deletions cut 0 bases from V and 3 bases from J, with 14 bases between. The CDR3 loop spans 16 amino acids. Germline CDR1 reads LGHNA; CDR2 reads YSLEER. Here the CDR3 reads CASSQDWAGDDYGYTF. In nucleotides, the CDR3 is TGCGCCAGCAGCCAAGATTGGGCAGGGGACGACTATGGCTACACCTTC.

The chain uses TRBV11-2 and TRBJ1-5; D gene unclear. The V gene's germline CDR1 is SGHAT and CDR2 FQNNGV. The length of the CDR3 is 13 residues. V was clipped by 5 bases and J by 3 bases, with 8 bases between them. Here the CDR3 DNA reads TGTGCCAGCAGCCCTCAGTACAATCAGCCCCAGCATTTT. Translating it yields CASSPQYNQPQHF.